These 9 T cell receptor beta chains were all obtained from the same sample, sequenced in a study of T cell responses to AZD1222 COVID-19 vaccine. Libraries were prepared by immunoSEQ multiplex PCR; TCRdb keeps only in-frame clonotypes and omits some of them. Of over 130,000 clones listed, roughly 90% were seen once; the top ten hold 3% to 4%. This specimen consisted of peripheral blood, obtained 28 days after the second AZD1222 dose. All receptors come from an adult who received the AZD1222 COVID-19 vaccine.

V and J are TRBV30 and TRBJ2-3; D is unresolved. The CDR3 length is 13 residues. Germline V gives CDR1 GTSNPN, CDR2 SVGIG (reference sequence). V was pared by 0 bases and J by 2 bases, with 6 bases between. CDR3 residues: CAWSVTATDTQYF. The CDR3 nucleotides are TGTGCCTGGAGTGTTACGGCCACAGATACGCAGTATTTT.

This sequence joins TRBV5-5 and TRBJ1-5; D uncertain. This CDR3 spans 14 amino acids. Germline V gives CDR1 SGHKS, CDR2 YYEKEE (reference sequence). Trimming left V 1 base short and J 3 bases short, with 8 bases between. The chain's CDR3 is CASSLIIVNQPQHF. As DNA, the CDR3 is TGTGCCAGCAGCTTGATAATTGTCAATCAGCCCCAGCATTTT.

This chain links TRBV11-2 with TRBJ2-1; TRBD2 matches at 13 bases. Germline V gene lookup returns CDR1 SGHAT and CDR2 FQNNGV. The CDR3 is 16 amino acids. V was clipped by 6 bases and J by 8 bases; unmatched bases: 10. CDR3 sequence: CASRAMGLAGFYEQFF. For the CDR3, the DNA is TGTGCCAGCAGGGCAATGGGACTAGCGGGATTCTATGAGCAGTTCTTC.

The chain carries TRBV30 and TRBJ1-1; D is unresolved. The V end lost 0 bases, the J end lost 0 bases, and 14 bases lay between the germline ends. Germline-derived CDR1 and CDR2 are GTSNPN and SVGIG (reference sequence). The CDR3 is made up of 16 amino acids. Here the CDR3 reads CAWSVPGVLLNTEAFF. The CDR3 bases are TGTGCCTGGAGTGTACCGGGAGTACTCTTGAACACTGAAGCTTTCTTT.

Regarding this clone: This same CDR3 is encoded by further DNA sequences in the sample. The chain combines TRBV11-3 with TRBJ2-7; TRBD2 matches 10 bases. CDR1 and CDR2 (germline): SGHNT, YENEEA. The length of the CDR3 is 14 residues. V trimming: 1 base; J trimming: 3 bases; junction bases outside the gene matches: 0. The CDR3 bases are TGTGCCAGCAGCTTAGGGACTAGCGGCTACGAGCAGTACTTC. Amino acids: CASSLGTSGYEQYF.

The chain couples TRBV6-2 or TRBV6-3 to TRBJ2-3; D is perhaps TRBD1 (6 bases). Per the germline V gene, CDR1 is MNHEY and CDR2 is SVGEGT. V was clipped by 6 bases and J by 1 base, with 11 bases between them. This CDR3 comprises 14 residues. The CDR3 DNA follows: TGTGCCAGCAGCTCCCGACAGGGCACAGATACGCAGTATTTT. The encoded protein is CASSSRQGTDTQYF.

The chain uses TRBV19 and TRBJ1-5; no firm D call. The CDR3 sequence is 13 residues long. The germline V and J ends were trimmed by 5 bases and 3 bases, with 8 bases remaining between them. The germline V gene has CDR1 LNHDA and CDR2 SQIVND (reference sequence). CDR3 nucleotides: TGTGCCAGTAGTCGAAACCACAATCAGCCCCAGCATTTT. It is translated as CASSRNHNQPQHF.

This clone was detected only once. The chain carries TRBV11-3 and TRBJ1-2, with D perhaps matching TRBD1 (6 bases). From germline, CDR1 is SGHNT and CDR2 YENEEA. This CDR3 spans 15 amino acids. V was trimmed by 5 bases and J by 4 bases, leaving 17 bases between them. Here the CDR3 reads CASSPTPDSVYGYTF. The CDR3 DNA sequence: TGTGCCAGCAGCCCAACCCCGGACAGCGTCTATGGCTACACCTTC.

The rearrangement uses TRBV2 and TRBJ2-7; D tentatively fits TRBD1 or TRBD2 (5 bases each). Trimming took 6 bases from V and 6 from J, leaving 21 bases between them. The CDR3 covers 15 residues. Per germline, CDR1 SNHLY and CDR2 FYNNEI. The CDR3 region has the DNA TGTGCCAGCAGAATTAACCTCGAGAGGGGCCTCGAGCAGTACTTC. Translation gives CASRINLERGLEQYF.